This T cell receptor (beta chain) was captured in a study of T cell repertoires in cytomegalovirus infection. As for the study in general: HLA-B-restricted CMV epitopes that are well studied were used alongside recently identified HLA-C-restricted ones. An indication of both CMV infection and matching HLA type came from public TCR beta signatures.

TCRdb reprocessed the reads with MiXCR, giving one entry per CDR3 protein. The table shows 300,000 to 400,000 distinct CDR3 sequences, with almost 30% occurring only once. The study, taken as a whole, reports: Carriers of CMV plus the relevant HLA were identified by cumulative public TCR beta family frequency.

The CDR3 has 15 residues. Germline CDR1 reads MNHNY; CDR2 reads SVGAGI (reference sequence). The V and J ends lost 0 bases and 1 base respectively, with 8 bases between them. A few counts support this clonotype. The antigen is undetermined. V gene TRBV6-6 combines with J gene TRBJ2-3; D is possibly TRBD1 (5 bases). Source: cultured PBMCs, taken from culture after CMV antigen stimulation. The TCR originated in a human donor in good health (CMV status not recorded). Some clones in this sample may be carry-over from other donors' samples. CDR3 DNA sequence: TGTGCCAGCAGTTACTCCAGCAGGGGCACAGATACGCAGTATTTT. This gives the protein CASSYSSRGTDTQYF.